Listed here is a single TCR beta chain. V lost 1 base and J 1 base, leaving 11 bases between the germline ends. Germline V gives CDR1 KGHSH, CDR2 LQKENI. The CDR3 consists of 16 residues. This sample was included in a study of blood T cell repertoires in COVID-19. The overall study: Nucleic acid was either cDNA or gDNA, and it came from T cells, B-cell-depleted T cells, or PBMCs.

Ages ranged from about 18 to 100 years, with residence in around 24 US areas. In the original processing: Counts of nucleated cells, estimated from reference gene primer amplification, were obtained. The table came from immunoSEQ multiplex PCR; TCRdb's copy has only in-frame clones and leaves some out. That table supplies the V and J calls and clone size; D and trimming were determined from the DNA. The sample has 300,000 to 450,000 clones; 75% to 90% are singletons. The rearrangement joins TRBV18 to TRBJ1-5, with TRBD1 as a possible D gene (5 bases). The receptor comes from a man aged 18 to 29 who had recovered from COVID-19. Material for sequencing was PBMCs or T cells enriched from blood (not recorded which). The CDR3 DNA follows: TGTGCCAGCTCACCACAGGGGTCCGAGAGCAATCAGCCCCAGCATTTT. Protein: CASSPQGSESNQPQHF. Using reference TRBV18 and TRBJ1-5 for the parts outside the CDR3, the full variable domain is NAGVMQNPRHLVRRRGQEARLRCSPMKGHSHVYWYRQLPEEGLKFMVYLQKENIIDESGMPKERFSAEFPKEGPSILRIQQVVRGDSAAYFCASSPQGSESNQPQHFGDGTRLSIL.